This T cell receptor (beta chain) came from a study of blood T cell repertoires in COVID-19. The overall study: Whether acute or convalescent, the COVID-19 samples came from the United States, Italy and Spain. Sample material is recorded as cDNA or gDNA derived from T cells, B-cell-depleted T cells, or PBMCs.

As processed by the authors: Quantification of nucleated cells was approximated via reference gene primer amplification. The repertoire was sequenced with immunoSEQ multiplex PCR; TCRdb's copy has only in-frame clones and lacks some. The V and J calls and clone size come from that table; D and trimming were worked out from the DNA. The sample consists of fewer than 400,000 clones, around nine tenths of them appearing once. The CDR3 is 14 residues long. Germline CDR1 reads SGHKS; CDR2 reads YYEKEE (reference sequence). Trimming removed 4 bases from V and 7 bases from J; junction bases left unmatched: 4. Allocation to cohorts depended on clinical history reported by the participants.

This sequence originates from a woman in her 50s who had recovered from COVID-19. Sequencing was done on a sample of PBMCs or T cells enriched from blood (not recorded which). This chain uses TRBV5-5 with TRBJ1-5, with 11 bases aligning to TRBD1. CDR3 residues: CASSLDRGQQPQHF. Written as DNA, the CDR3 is TGTGCCAGCAGCCTGGACAGGGGGCAGCAGCCCCAGCATTTT. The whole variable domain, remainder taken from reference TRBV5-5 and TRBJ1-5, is DAGVTQSPTHLIKTRGQQVTLRCSPISGHKSVSWYQQVLGQGPQFIFQYYEKEERGRGNFPDRFSARQFPNYSSELNVNALLLGDSALYLCASSLDRGQQPQHFGDGTRLSIL.